This TCR beta chain comes out of a study of shared clonotypes between healthy human individuals. Study details: Ranging from 18 to 49 in age, donors were two women and a few men.

Only CD45RO-negative cells positively selected for CCR7 counted as naive CD8 cells, so terminally differentiated effector memory CD45RA+ cells were excluded. Data came from immunoSEQ multiplex PCR; TCRdb stores just in-frame clones and leaves some out. The repertoire holds some 2.1 million clones, with roughly 94% as singletons. Germline lookup yields CDR1 MNHNY and CDR2 SVGAGI (reference sequence). The CDR3 sequence is 14 residues long. The J segment lost 7 bases and the V segment lost 5 bases, leaving 11 bases of the junction unmatched. The chain recombines TRBV6-6 with TRBJ2-7; 7 nucleotides align to TRBD1. Sequenced input: naive CD8+ T cells sorted from blood. This TCR was recovered from a man aged 18 to 30 in good health. This chain's CDR3 is CASSITRTGAEQYF. CDR3 sequence (DNA): TGTGCCAGCAGTATTACTAGAACAGGGGCTGAGCAGTACTTC.